This paragraph covers one T cell receptor beta chain sequence. As yet, its antigen is unknown. This sample was taken from a study of tissue T cells after allogeneic stem cell transplantation. Whole-study results and caveats: Which tissue TCRs were alloreactive or antigen-specific was not determined. Some clones might be persisting host cells. Anatomically similar tissues had similar TCR repertoires within each patient.

The CDR3 contains 15 residues. The ends lost 5 bases at V and 4 bases at J; junction bases unmatched: 2. Germline V lookup: CDR1 SGHDN, CDR2 FVKESK. Enrolled prospectively were adult allogeneic hematopoietic cell transplant recipients whose graft-versus-host disease was steroid-refractory. Repertoires were generated with immunoSEQ multiplex PCR, while TCRdb's copy carries only in-frame clones and drops some. Of 500 or so clones listed, approximately 84% are singletons. The clonotype was recovered from a female patient between 40 and 69 years old with steroid-refractory graft-versus-host disease after an allogeneic stem cell transplant. Part of the T cell pool may stem from the graft donor. This specimen was liver tissue, taken at autopsy. This chain uses TRBV14 with TRBJ2-5; 15 bases map to TRBD2. The CDR3 region is CASSGTSGRSETQYF. CDR3 bases: TGTGCCAGCAGCGGGACTAGCGGGAGGTCAGAGACCCAGTACTTC.